A selection of T cell receptor beta chains follows, all from one sample in a study of cytomegalovirus exposure and HLA in healthy donors. Assay: immunoSEQ multiplex PCR; the TCRdb copy retains only in-frame clones and omits some. The data show about 97,000 clones, approximately 85% seen once. Sequenced input: PBMCs. The receptors here all came from a man aged 35 to 55 in good health and CMV-seropositive. Both conserved end residues are part of each CDR3. The order of the fields is V gene, clone size, J gene, D gene, CDR3 protein, CDR3 DNA. The D gene is left open where the match is weak. Clone size is stated in some rows and not others, as once, few, many or a class when expanded.

>TRBV2|few|TRBJ2-1|TRBD2
CASLAGGHNEQFF
TGTGCCAGCTTAGCGGGGGGTCACAATGAGCAGTTCTTC
>TRBV28|few|TRBJ2-3|NA
CASSAREYTDTQYF
TGTGCCAGCAGTGCTCGGGAATACACAGATACGCAGTATTTT
>TRBV19|NA|TRBJ2-5|NA
CASSAVHQETQYF
TGTGCCAGTAGTGCAGTCCACCAAGAGACCCAGTACTTC
>TRBV5-1|few|TRBJ1-3|NA
CASSRNRSPGNTIYF
TGCGCCAGCAGCCGGAACAGGAGTCCTGGAAACACCATATATTTT
>TRBV12-5|NA|TRBJ2-2|TRBD1
CASGYSGTGTTGELFF
TGTGCTAGTGGTTACTCCGGGACAGGGACCACCGGGGAGCTGTTTTTT
>TRBV5-1|few|TRBJ2-2|TRBD2
CASRTSDSTGELFF
TGCGCCAGCAGGACTAGCGATAGCACCGGGGAGCTGTTTTTT
>TRBV30|NA|TRBJ2-1|TRBD2
CAWRDSGASEQFF
TGTGCCTGGAGAGATAGCGGGGCCTCGGAGCAGTTCTTC
>TRBV7-2|NA|TRBJ2-3|TRBD2
CASSGRGGTDTQYF
TGTGCCAGCAGCGGGCGGGGGGGCACAGATACGCAGTATTTT
>TRBV5-4|once|TRBJ2-3|TRBD2
CASSRDYGTDTQYF
TGTGCCAGCAGCCGGGACTACGGCACAGATACGCAGTATTTT
>TRBV7-9|NA|TRBJ2-1|NA
CASSLGRTVSNNEQFF
TGTGCCAGCAGCTTAGGGCGGACAGTATCTAACAATGAGCAGTTCTTC
>TRBV6-5|NA|TRBJ2-5|NA
CASSPRRKRETQYF
TGTGCCAGCAGCCCAAGGAGGAAGAGGGAGACCCAGTACTTC
>TRBV18|NA|TRBJ2-7|NA
CASSPSTSRGFYEQYF
TGTGCCAGCTCACCGTCCACGAGCAGGGGTTTCTACGAGCAGTACTTC
>TRBV2|NA|TRBJ2-7|NA
CASSKQGPGILYEQYF
TGTGCCAGCAGTAAACAGGGTCCCGGAATCCTCTACGAGCAGTACTTC
>TRBV11-2|NA|TRBJ1-1|TRBD1
CASSFTGGSGTEAFF
TGTGCCAGCAGCTTTACAGGGGGTAGCGGAACTGAAGCTTTCTTT
>TRBV5-8|NA|TRBJ1-2|TRBD1
CASERDRSYGYTF
TGTGCCAGCGAACGGGACAGATCCTATGGCTACACCTTC
>TRBV2|NA|TRBJ1-5|NA
CASTPEMHQPQHF
TGTGCCAGCACCCCCGAGATGCATCAGCCCCAGCATTTT
>TRBV6-5|NA|TRBJ2-6|NA
CAIRQESSGANVLTF
TGTGCCATCCGACAGGAAAGCTCTGGGGCCAACGTCCTGACTTTC
>TRBV5-1|NA|TRBJ1-5|TRBD1
CASSFSGGSNQPQHF
TGCGCCAGCAGCTTTTCAGGGGGGTCCAATCAGCCCCAGCATTTT
>TRBV7-2|NA|TRBJ1-4|NA
CASSFLIGEEKLFF
TGTGCCAGCAGCTTCTTAATAGGGGAAGAAAAACTGTTTTTT
>TRBV11-2|few|TRBJ1-2|TRBD1
CASSLETGNYGYTF
TGTGCCAGCAGCTTAGAGACAGGGAACTATGGCTACACCTTC
>TRBV6-1|NA|TRBJ2-1|NA
CASSEARIWFF
TGTGCCAGCAGTGAAGCGAGGATTTGGTTCTTC
>TRBV5-1|few|TRBJ1-2|TRBD1
CASSETGDVNYGYTF
TGCGCCAGCAGCGAAACAGGGGATGTCAACTATGGCTACACCTTC
>TRBV6-6|NA|TRBJ1-3|NA
CASSRQGSGNTIYF
TGTGCCAGCAGTAGGCAGGGCTCTGGAAACACCATATATTTT
>TRBV5-1|NA|TRBJ2-2|NA
CASSTIGDTGELFF
TGCGCCAGCAGTACGATCGGGGACACCGGGGAGCTGTTTTTT
>TRBV6-5|NA|TRBJ1-1|NA
CASSYSGGQDTEAFF
TGTGCCAGCAGTTACTCGGGGGGGCAAGACACTGAAGCTTTCTTT
>TRBV2|NA|TRBJ2-7|NA
CASSQRQLGAPGYEQYF
TGTGCCAGCAGTCAACGACAGTTAGGGGCCCCTGGCTACGAGCAGTACTTC
>TRBV11-2|NA|TRBJ1-1|NA
CASSLVTGTEAFF
TGTGCCAGCAGCTTAGTGACGGGGACTGAAGCTTTCTTT
>TRBV19|NA|TRBJ1-5|TRBD1
CASMGLGQGSNQPQHF
TGTGCCAGTATGGGACTGGGACAGGGGTCAAATCAGCCCCAGCATTTT
>TRBV4-1|once|TRBJ1-4|TRBD1
CASSQLRTGSQEKLFF
TGCGCCAGCAGCCAACTCCGGACAGGGTCGCAGGAAAAACTGTTTTTT
>TRBV4-1|NA|TRBJ2-3|NA
CASSQLPSGYRGTDTQYF
TGCGCCAGCAGCCAATTACCCTCGGGCTACAGGGGCACAGATACGCAGTATTTT
>TRBV27|NA|TRBJ1-4|NA
CASSPTRTSEKLFF
TGTGCCAGCAGTCCTACTCGGACAAGTGAAAAACTGTTTTTT
>TRBV28|NA|TRBJ2-3|NA
CASSFTNTDTQYF
TGTGCCAGCAGTTTCACTAACACAGATACGCAGTATTTT
>TRBV5-1|NA|TRBJ2-1|NA
CASSPGGSYNEQFF
TGCGCCAGCAGCCCCGGCGGTAGCTACAATGAGCAGTTCTTC